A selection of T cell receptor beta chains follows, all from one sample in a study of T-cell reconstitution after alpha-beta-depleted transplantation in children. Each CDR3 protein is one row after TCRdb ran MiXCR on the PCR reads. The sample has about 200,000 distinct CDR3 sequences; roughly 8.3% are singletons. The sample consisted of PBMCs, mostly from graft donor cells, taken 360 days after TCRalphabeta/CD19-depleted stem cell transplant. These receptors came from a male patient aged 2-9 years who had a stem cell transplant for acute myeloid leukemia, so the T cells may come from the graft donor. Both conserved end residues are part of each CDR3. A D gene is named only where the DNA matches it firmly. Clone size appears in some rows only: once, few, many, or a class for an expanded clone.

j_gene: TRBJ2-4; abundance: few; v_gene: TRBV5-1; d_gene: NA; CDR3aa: CASSTGQGGADIQYF; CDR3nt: TGCGCCAGCAGCACTGGACAGGGAGGGGCGGACATTCAGTACTTC
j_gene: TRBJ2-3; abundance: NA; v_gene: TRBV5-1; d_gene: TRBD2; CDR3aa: CASRGAGGPADTQYF; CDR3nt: TGCGCCAGCAGGGGAGCGGGAGGGCCCGCAGATACGCAGTATTTT
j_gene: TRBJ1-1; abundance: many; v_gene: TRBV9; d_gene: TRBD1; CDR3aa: CASSGADRGMAWNTEAFF; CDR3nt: TGTGCCAGCAGCGGAGCAGACAGGGGTATGGCTTGGAACACTGAAGCTTTCTTT
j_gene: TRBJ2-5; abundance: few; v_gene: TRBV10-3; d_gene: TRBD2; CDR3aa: CAISETSGQETQYF; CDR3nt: TGTGCCATCAGTGAAACTAGCGGGCAAGAGACCCAGTACTTC
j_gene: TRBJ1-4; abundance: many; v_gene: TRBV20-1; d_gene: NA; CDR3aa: CSAITVRDEVEKLFF; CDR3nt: TGCAGTGCTATTACCGTAAGGGACGAGGTTGAAAAACTGTTTTTT
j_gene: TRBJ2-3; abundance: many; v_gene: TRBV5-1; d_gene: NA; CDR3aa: CASSLVGAQYF; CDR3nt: TGCGCCAGCAGCTTGGTCGGGGCGCAGTATTTT
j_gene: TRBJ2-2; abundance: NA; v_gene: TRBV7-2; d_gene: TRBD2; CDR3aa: CASSSLAGGLELFF; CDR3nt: TGTGCCAGCAGCTCCCTAGCGGGGGGGCTGGAGCTGTTTTTT
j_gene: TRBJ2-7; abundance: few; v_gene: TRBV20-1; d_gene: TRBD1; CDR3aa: CSAAGQVYEQYF; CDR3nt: TGCAGTGCCGCCGGACAGGTCTACGAGCAGTACTTC
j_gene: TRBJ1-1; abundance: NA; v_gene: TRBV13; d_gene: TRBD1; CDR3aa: CASSLGLGARGAFF; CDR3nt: TGTGCCAGCAGCTTAGGCCTCGGGGCCAGGGGGGCTTTCTTT
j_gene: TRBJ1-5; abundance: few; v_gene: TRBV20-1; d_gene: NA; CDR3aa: CSARGQGKDGYSNQPQHF; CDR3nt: TGCAGTGCTAGGGGGCAAGGGAAGGATGGTTATAGCAATCAGCCCCAGCATTTT
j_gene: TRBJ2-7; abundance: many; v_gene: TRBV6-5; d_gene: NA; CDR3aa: CASSYKGNSNEQYF; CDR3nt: TGTGCCAGCAGTTATAAGGGGAATTCGAACGAGCAGTACTTC
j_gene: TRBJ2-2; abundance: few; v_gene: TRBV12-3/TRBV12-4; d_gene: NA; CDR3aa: CASSKGAGTGELFF; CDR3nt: TGTGCCAGCAGTAAAGGGGCGGGCACCGGGGAGCTGTTTTTT
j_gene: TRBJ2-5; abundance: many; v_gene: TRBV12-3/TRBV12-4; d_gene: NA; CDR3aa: CASSSVTIGETQYF; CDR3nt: TGTGCCAGCAGTTCGGTTACAATCGGGGAGACCCAGTACTTC
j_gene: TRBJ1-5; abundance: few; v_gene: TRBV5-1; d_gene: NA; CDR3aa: CASSLGDINQPQHF; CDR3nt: TGCGCCAGCAGCTTGGGGGATATCAATCAGCCCCAGCATTTT
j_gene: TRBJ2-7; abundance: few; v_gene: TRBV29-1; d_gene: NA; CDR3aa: CSVVRGSYEQYF; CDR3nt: TGCAGCGTTGTTCGCGGGTCCTACGAGCAGTACTTC
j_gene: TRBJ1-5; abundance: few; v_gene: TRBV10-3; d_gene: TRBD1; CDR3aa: CAISESAGGLGPQHF; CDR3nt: TGTGCCATCAGTGAGTCAGCAGGGGGATTGGGGCCCCAGCATTTT
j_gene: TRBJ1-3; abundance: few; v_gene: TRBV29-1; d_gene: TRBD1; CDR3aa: CSPAAGGGNTIYF; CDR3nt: TGCAGCCCGGCCGCAGGGGGAGGAAACACCATATATTTT
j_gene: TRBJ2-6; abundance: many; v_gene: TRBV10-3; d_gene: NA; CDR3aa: CAIREQAGANVLTF; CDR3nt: TGTGCCATCAGGGAACAGGCTGGGGCCAACGTCCTGACTTTC
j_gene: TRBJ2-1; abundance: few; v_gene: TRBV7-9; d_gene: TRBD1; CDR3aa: CASSPDRGDEQFF; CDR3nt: TGTGCCAGCAGCCCCGACAGGGGCGATGAGCAGTTCTTC
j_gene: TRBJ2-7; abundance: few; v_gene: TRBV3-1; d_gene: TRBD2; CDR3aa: CASSRAGGPYEQYF; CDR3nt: TGTGCCAGCAGCCGAGCGGGAGGGCCGTACGAGCAGTACTTC
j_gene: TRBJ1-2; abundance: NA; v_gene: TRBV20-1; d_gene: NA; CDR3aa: CSARDRDRSYGYTF; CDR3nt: TGCAGTGCTAGAGATCGAGACAGATCCTATGGCTACACCTTC
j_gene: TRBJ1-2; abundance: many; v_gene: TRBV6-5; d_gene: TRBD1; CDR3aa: CASSYLDRAYGYTF; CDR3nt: TGTGCCAGCAGTTACTTGGACAGGGCCTATGGCTACACCTTC
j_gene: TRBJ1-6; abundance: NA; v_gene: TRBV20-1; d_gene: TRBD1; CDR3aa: CSARDGRAGQGATSPLHF; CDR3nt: TGCAGTGCTAGAGATGGTCGTGCGGGACAGGGGGCTACTTCACCCCTCCACTTT
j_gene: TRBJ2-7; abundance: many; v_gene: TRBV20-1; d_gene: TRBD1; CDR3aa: CSAGQGAYEQYF; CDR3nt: TGCAGTGCTGGACAGGGGGCCTACGAGCAGTACTTC
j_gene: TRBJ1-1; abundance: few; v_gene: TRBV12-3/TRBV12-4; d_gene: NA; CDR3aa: CASTLRGFGTEAFF; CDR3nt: TGTGCCAGCACCCTTCGGGGATTTGGCACTGAAGCTTTCTTT
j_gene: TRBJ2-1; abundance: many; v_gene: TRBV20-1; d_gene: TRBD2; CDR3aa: CSARTSGYNEQFF; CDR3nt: TGCAGTGCTAGGACTAGCGGGTACAATGAGCAGTTCTTC
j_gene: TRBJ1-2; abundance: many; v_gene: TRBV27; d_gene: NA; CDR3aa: CASSLFGDYGYTF; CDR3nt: TGTGCCAGCAGTTTATTTGGGGACTATGGCTACACCTTC
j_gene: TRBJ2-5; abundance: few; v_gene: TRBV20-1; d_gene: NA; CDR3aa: CSASSGGPQETQYF; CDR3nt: TGCAGTGCTAGTTCCGGGGGGCCTCAAGAGACCCAGTACTTC
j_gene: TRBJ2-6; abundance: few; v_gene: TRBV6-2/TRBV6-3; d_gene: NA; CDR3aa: CASTRPVESSGANVLTF; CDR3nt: TGTGCCAGCACTCGCCCAGTGGAGAGCTCTGGGGCCAACGTCCTGACTTTC
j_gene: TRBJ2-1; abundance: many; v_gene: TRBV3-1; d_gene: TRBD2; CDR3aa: CASSPTSGGSYNEQFF; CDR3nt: TGTGCCAGCAGCCCAACTAGCGGGGGATCCTACAATGAGCAGTTCTTC
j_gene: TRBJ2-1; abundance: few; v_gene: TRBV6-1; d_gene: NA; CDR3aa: CASSSQGLTGNEQFF; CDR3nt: TGTGCCAGCAGCTCACAGGGTCTTACGGGCAATGAGCAGTTCTTC
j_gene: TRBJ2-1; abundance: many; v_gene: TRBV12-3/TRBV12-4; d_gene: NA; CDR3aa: CASSSHGAYNEQFF; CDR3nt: TGTGCCAGCAGCTCCCACGGCGCGTACAATGAGCAGTTCTTC
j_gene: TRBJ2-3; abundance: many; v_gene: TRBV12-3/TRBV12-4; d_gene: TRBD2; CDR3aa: CASSSSGITDTQYF; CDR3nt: TGTGCCAGCAGCTCTAGCGGGATCACAGATACGCAGTATTTT
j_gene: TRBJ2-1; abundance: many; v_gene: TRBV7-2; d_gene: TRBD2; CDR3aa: CASRLAGVSEQFF; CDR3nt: TGTGCCAGCAGATTAGCGGGAGTTAGTGAGCAGTTCTTC
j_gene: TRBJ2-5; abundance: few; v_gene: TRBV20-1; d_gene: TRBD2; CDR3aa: CSARGTSGRAGETQYF; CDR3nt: TGCAGTGCTAGAGGGACTAGCGGGAGGGCTGGGGAGACCCAGTACTTC
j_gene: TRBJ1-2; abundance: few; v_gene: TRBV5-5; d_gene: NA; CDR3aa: CASSLGHITVNYGYTF; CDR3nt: TGTGCCAGCAGCTTGGGCCACATCACAGTTAACTATGGCTACACCTTC
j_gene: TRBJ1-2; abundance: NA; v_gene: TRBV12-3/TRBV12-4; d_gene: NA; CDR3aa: CASSPRPWEGAYGYTF; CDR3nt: TGTGCCAGCAGTCCTAGACCCTGGGAGGGAGCCTATGGCTACACCTTC
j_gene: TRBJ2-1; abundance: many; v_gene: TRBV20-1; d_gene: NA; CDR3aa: CSGDNSYNEQFF; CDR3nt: TGCAGTGGGGACAATTCTTACAATGAGCAGTTCTTC
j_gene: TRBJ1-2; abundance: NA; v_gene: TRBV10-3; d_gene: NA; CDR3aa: CAITRTGNYGYTF; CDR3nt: TGTGCCATCACGCGAACAGGGAACTATGGCTACACCTTC
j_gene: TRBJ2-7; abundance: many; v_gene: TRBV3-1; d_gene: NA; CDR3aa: CASSQGLRGSYEQYF; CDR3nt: TGTGCCAGCAGCCAAGGATTGCGGGGCTCCTACGAGCAGTACTTC
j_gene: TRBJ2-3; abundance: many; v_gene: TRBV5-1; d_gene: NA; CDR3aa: CASSPQTGNTQYF; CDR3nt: TGCGCCAGCAGCCCCCAAACCGGGAATACGCAGTATTTT
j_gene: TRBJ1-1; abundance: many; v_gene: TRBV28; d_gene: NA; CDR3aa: CASSLWNTEAFF; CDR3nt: TGTGCCAGCAGTTTATGGAACACTGAAGCTTTCTTT
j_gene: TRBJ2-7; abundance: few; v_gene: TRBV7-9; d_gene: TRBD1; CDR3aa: CASSLTGEGYEQYF; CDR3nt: TGTGCCAGCAGCTTGACAGGGGAAGGTTACGAGCAGTACTTC
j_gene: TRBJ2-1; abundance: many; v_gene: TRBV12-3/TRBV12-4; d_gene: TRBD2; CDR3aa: CASSPGTTNEQFF; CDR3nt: TGTGCCAGCAGTCCCGGGACTACCAATGAGCAGTTCTTC
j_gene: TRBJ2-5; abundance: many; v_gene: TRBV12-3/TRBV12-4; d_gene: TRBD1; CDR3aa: CASSPDRIQETQYF; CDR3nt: TGTGCCAGCAGTCCGGACAGGATCCAAGAGACCCAGTACTTC
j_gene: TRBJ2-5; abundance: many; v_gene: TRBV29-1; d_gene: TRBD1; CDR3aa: CSVEKTGGGGQETQYF; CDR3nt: TGCAGCGTTGAAAAGACAGGGGGCGGGGGTCAAGAGACCCAGTACTTC
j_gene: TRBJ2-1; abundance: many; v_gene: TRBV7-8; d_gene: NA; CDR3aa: CASTTSAGQSYNEQFF; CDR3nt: TGTGCCAGCACCACCAGCGCGGGACAGTCCTACAATGAGCAGTTCTTC
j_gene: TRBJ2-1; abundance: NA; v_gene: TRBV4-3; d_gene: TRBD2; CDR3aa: CASSLYSGTSGSDEQFF; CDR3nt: TGCGCCAGCAGCCTCTATTCCGGGACTAGCGGGAGCGATGAGCAGTTCTTC
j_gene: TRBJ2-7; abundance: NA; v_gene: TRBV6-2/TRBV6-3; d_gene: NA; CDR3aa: CASRPLKGPSSYEQYF; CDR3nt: TGTGCCAGCAGACCTCTAAAGGGGCCGTCGTCCTACGAGCAGTACTTC
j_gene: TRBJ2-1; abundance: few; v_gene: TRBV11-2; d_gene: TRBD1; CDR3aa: CASSAPGQGINEQFF; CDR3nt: TGTGCCAGCAGCGCACCGGGACAGGGGATAAATGAGCAGTTCTTC
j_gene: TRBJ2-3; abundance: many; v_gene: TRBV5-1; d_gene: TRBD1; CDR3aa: CASSFGTVGTDTQYF; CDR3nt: TGCGCCAGCAGCTTCGGGACAGTAGGGACAGATACGCAGTATTTT
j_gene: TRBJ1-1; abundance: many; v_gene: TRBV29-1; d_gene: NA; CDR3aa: CSVVVLNTEAFF; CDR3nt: TGCAGCGTTGTGGTCCTAAACACTGAAGCTTTCTTT
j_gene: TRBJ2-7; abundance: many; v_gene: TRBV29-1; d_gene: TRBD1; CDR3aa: CSAKDRRAYEQYF; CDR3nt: TGCAGCGCCAAGGACAGGAGAGCCTACGAGCAGTACTTC
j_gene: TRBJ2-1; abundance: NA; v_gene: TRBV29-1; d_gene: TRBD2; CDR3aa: CSVEDRGGSSYNEQFF; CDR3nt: TGCAGCGTTGAAGATCGCGGCGGGAGCTCCTACAATGAGCAGTTCTTC
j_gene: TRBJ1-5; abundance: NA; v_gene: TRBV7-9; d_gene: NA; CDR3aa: CASSLGGVTGNQPQHF; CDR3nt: TGTGCCAGCAGCTTAGGCGGTGTGACAGGCAATCAGCCCCAGCATTTT